This T cell receptor beta chain was profiled in a study of T cell repertoires in cytomegalovirus infection. Study background: HLA-B-restricted CMV epitopes that are well studied, plus recently identified HLA-C-restricted ones, were used by the study. Matching HLA type, along with CMV infection, was indicated by public TCR beta signatures.

TCRdb analysed the reads with MiXCR anew, one entry per CDR3 protein. Of about 900,000 distinct CDR3 sequences in the sample, 30% to 40% were seen once. The study's findings and limits: Within the response measured ex vivo, HLA-C-restricted CMV-specific TCR beta clonotypes were dominant.

In this sample, this clonotype turned up a few times. Its antigen is undetermined. The sequence derives from a human donor in good health (CMV status not recorded). Some clones in this sample may be carry-over from other donors' samples. The sequences come from cultured CD8+ T cells from PBMCs, collected from culture after CMV antigen stimulation.

DNA for the CDR3: TGTGCCACCAGTCCTAACACCAACACCGGGGAGCTGTTTTTT. Its protein is CATSPNTNTGELFF. V and J are TRBV24-1 and TRBJ2-2; D is undetermined. Trimming removed 6 bases at V and 2 bases at J, with 9 bases between. Germline V gene lookup returns CDR1 KGHDR and CDR2 SFDVKD. The CDR3 is 14 residues long.